Listed here are 9 T cell receptor beta chains from one sample, sequenced in a study of identical twins (TCRdb year 2016). The library relied on 5' RACE. Instrument used: Illumina HiSeq 2000. The public sequencing data were trimmed at Q25 with fastp and processed into clonotypes with MiXCR by TCRdb, which kept only in-frame beta chains. Every CDR3 protein is listed once, alongside the most common genes and DNA of its rows. The sample table shows some 1,700,000 distinct CDR3 sequences, and about 31% are seen once. 0.25% to 0.3% of the sample is in the top ten clones. Sample: cord blood. The receptor set was obtained from a newborn girl in good health.

This clonotype was seen only a few times. The chain links TRBV2 to TRBJ1-5; 8 bases line up with TRBD1. The CDR3 has 15 residues. With V trimmed by 4 bases and J by 6 bases, 8 bases remained unmatched. From germline, CDR1 is SNHLY and CDR2 FYNNEI. The CDR3 DNA reads as TGTGCCAGCAGTGCCGACAGGGGAGGAGGTCAGCCCCAGCATTTT. Its translation: CASSADRGGGQPQHF.

V is TRBV20-1 and J is TRBJ2-3, with 8 positions matching TRBD1. The germline V gene has CDR1 DFQATT and CDR2 SNEGSKA (reference sequence). This CDR3 is built from 14 residues. The junction had 7 bases not matched to a gene; V was cut back by 6 bases and J by 2 bases. Written as DNA, the CDR3 is TGCAGTGCGGACGACAGGGGCTCCACAGATACGCAGTATTTT. Amino acid sequence: CSADDRGSTDTQYF.

The chain employs TRBV19 and TRBJ1-5; tentatively, D is TRBD1 (5 bases). Trimming pared 4 bases from V and 6 bases from J, leaving 16 bases between. Germline V gene data show CDR1 as LNHDA and CDR2 as SQIVND (reference sequence). CDR3 length: 15 residues. The CDR3 protein is CASSTSGRGPQPQHF. The CDR3, as DNA: TGTGCCAGTAGTACCTCCGGGAGGGGCCCTCAGCCCCAGCATTTT.

This clonotype was picked up a small number of times. This chain links TRBV6-6 with TRBJ2-3; D uncertain. The length of the CDR3 is 12 residues. V was cut by 1 base and J by 6 bases, with 5 bases left in between. Germline CDR1 and CDR2: MNHNY and SVGAGI (reference sequence). CDR3 DNA sequence: TGTGCCAGCAGTTACTTAGTGGATACGCAGTATTTT. Protein sequence: CASSYLVDTQYF.

The chain recombines TRBV18 with TRBJ1-6; 7 bases are a match to TRBD1. Germline CDR1 KGHSH, CDR2 LQKENI. The CDR3 runs to 15 residues. V gave up 3 bases and J gave up 6 bases; unmatched junction bases: 5. CDR3 nucleotides: TGTGCCAGCTCACCTACGACAGGGTCTAATTCACCCCTCCACTTT. This translates into CASSPTTGSNSPLHF. Together with reference TRBV18 and TRBJ1-6, the CDR3 gives the full variable domain: NAGVMQNPRHLVRRRGQEARLRCSPMKGHSHVYWYRQLPEEGLKFMVYLQKENIIDESGMPKERFSAEFPKEGPSILRIQQVVRGDSAAYFCASSPTTGSNSPLHFGNGTRLTVT.

The CDR3 nucleotides read TGTGCCAGCAGTACCCGACACTATAACTATGGCTACACCTTC. Translating it yields CASSTRHYNYGYTF. The chain recombines TRBV6-1 with TRBJ1-2; D uncertain. The CDR3 runs 14 residues. Trimming removed 5 bases at V and 1 base at J, with 11 bases between. Germline V CDR1 and CDR2: MNHNS, SASEGT.

The chain uses TRBV20-1 and TRBJ2-1, with a possible D match to TRBD2 (6 bases). V was cut by 1 base and J by 4 bases, with 17 bases left in between. This CDR3 comprises 16 residues. Germline V gives CDR1 DFQATT, CDR2 SNEGSKA (reference sequence). The CDR3 coding sequence is TGCAGTGCTAGAGGGGCCGTTTGGCGGGAATACAATGAGCAGTTCTTC. This sequence encodes CSARGAVWREYNEQFF.

Comment on this clonotype: A much larger clone sits a single nucleotide away, making a read error possible. The chain carries TRBV5-1 and TRBJ2-3; D not resolved. Per germline, CDR1 SGHRS and CDR2 YFSETQ. The CDR3 spans 15 residues. CDR3 nucleotide sequence: TGCGCCGGCAGCCAACTGGGTAGTGCCACAGATACGCAGTATTTT. Amino acids: CAGSQLGSATDTQYF.

With respect to this clonotype: A much larger clone is a single base away; this may be a read error. The chain has TRBV6-9 and TRBJ1-1; no reliable D call. The CDR3 loop spans 10 amino acids. Trimming removed 7 bases from V and 3 bases from J, with 3 bases in between. Looked up from germline, CDR1 is MNHGY and CDR2 is SVAAGI. The CDR3 bases are TGTGCCAGCATTGACACTGAAGCTTTCTTT. Translated: CASIDTEAFF.